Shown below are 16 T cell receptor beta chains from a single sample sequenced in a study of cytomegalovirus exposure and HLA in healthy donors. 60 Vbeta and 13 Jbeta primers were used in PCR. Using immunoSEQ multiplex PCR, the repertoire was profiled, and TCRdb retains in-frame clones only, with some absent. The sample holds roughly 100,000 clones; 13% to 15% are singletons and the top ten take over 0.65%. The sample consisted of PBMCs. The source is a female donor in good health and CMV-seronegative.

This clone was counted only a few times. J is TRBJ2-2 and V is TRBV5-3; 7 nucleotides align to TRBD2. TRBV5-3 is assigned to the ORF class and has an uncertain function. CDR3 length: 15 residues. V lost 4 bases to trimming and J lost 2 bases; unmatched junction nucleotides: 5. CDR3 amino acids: CARSPTSVNTGELFF. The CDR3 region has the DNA TGTGCCAGAAGCCCTACTAGCGTTAACACCGGGGAGCTGTTTTTT.

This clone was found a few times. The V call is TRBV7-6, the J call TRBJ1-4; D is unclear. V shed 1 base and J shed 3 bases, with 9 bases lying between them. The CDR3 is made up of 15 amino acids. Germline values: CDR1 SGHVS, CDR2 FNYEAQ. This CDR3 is CASSLGGGSNEKLFF. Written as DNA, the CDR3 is TGTGCCAGCAGCTTAGGGGGAGGGTCTAATGAAAAACTGTTTTTT.

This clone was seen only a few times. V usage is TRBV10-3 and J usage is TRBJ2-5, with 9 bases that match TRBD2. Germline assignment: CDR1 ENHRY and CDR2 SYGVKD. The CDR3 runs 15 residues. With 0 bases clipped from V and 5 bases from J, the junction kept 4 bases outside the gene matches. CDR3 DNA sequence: TGTGCCATCAGTGAGTCGGCGGGAGGGGGCGAGACCCAGTACTTC. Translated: CAISESAGGGETQYF.

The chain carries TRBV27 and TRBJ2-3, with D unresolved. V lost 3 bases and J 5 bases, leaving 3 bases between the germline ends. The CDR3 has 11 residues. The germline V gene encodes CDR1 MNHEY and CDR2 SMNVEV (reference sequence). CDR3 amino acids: CASSFLDTQYF. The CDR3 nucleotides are TGTGCCAGCAGTTTCCTAGATACGCAGTATTTT.

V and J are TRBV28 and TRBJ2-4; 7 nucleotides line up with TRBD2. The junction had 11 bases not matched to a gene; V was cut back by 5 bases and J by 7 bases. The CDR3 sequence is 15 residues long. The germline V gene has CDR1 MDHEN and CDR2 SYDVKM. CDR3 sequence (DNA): TGTGCCAGCAGTCCCTGGGCTAGCGGAAGGAACATTCAGTACTTC. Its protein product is CASSPWASGRNIQYF. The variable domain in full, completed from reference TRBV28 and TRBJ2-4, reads DVKVTQSSRYLVKRTGEKVFLECVQDMDHENMFWYRQDPGLGLRLIYFSYDVKMKEKGDIPEGYSVSREKKERFSLILESASTNQTSMYLCASSPWASGRNIQYFGAGTRLSVL.

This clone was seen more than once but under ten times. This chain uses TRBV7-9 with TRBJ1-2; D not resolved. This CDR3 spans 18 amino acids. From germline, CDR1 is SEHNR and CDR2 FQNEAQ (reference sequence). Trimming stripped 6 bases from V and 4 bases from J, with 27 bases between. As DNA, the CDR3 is TGTGCCAGCAGTCAGACGGTTCAGATCGGCGGAGGCCCCTATGGCTACACCTTC. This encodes CASSQTVQIGGGPYGYTF.

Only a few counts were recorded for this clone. CDR3 sequence (DNA): TGTGCCAGCAGCTCGGGACTAGCGGAAATAGCCAAAAACATTCAGTACTTC. Protein: CASSSGLAEIAKNIQYF. The chain carries TRBV7-9 and TRBJ2-4, with 11 bases identical to TRBD2. Trimming removed 4 bases from V and 0 bases from J; junction bases left unmatched: 5. This CDR3 is built from 17 residues. Germline values: CDR1 SEHNR, CDR2 FQNEAQ (reference sequence). Supplemented by reference TRBV7-9 and TRBJ2-4, the full variable domain reads DTGVSQNPRHKITKRGQNVTFRCDPISEHNRLYWYRQTLGQGPEFLTYFQNEAQLEKSRLLSDRFSAERPKGSFSTLEIQRTEQGDSAMYLCASSSGLAEIAKNIQYFGAGTRLSVL.

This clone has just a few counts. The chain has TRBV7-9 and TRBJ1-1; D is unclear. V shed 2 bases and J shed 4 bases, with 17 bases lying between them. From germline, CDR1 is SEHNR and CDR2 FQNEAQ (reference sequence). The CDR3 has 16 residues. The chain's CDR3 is CASSLLGGGSGTEAFF. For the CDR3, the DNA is TGTGCCAGCAGCTTATTGGGCGGAGGTTCCGGCACTGAAGCTTTCTTT.

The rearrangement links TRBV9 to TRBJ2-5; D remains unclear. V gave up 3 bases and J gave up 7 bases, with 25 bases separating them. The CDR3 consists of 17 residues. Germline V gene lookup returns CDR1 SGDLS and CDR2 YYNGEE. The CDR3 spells CASSAGFGLLVDGTQYF. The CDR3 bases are TGTGCCAGCAGCGCAGGATTTGGTCTTTTAGTTGACGGGACCCAGTACTTC.

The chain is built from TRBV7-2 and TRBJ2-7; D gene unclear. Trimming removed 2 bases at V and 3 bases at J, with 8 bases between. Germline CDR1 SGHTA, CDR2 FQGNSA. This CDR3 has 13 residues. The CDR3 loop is CASSLFSGYEQYF. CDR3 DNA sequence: TGTGCCAGCAGCTTATTTAGTGGCTACGAGCAGTACTTC.

CDR3 nucleotide sequence: TGTGCCAGCAGTCCCCCGGGACAGGGGACCTACGAGCAGTACTTC. Translation: CASSPPGQGTYEQYF. J is TRBJ2-7 and V is TRBV27, with 10 bases that match TRBD1. Per germline, CDR1 MNHEY and CDR2 SMNVEV (reference sequence). The CDR3 length is 15 residues. The V gene end was trimmed by 5 bases and the J gene end by 2 bases; junction bases not matched to a gene: 6.

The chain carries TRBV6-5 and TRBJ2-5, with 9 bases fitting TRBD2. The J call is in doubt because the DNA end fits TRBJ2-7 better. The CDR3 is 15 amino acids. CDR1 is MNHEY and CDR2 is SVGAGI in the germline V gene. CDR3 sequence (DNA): TGTGCCAGCAGTTACTCGCGTAGCGGGAGCTACGAGCAGTACTTC. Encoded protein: CASSYSRSGSYEQYF.

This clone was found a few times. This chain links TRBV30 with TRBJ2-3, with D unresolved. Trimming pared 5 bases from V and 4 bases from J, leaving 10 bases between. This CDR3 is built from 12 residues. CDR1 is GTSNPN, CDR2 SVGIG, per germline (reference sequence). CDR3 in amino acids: CAWSLRADTQYF. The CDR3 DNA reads TGTGCCTGGTCACTACGGGCAGATACGCAGTATTTT. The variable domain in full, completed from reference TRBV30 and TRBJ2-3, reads SQTIHQWPATLVQPVGSPLSLECTVEGTSNPNLYWYRQAAGRGLQLLFYSVGIGQISSEVPQNLSASRPQDRQFILSSKKLLLSDSGFYLCAWSLRADTQYFGPGTRLTVL.

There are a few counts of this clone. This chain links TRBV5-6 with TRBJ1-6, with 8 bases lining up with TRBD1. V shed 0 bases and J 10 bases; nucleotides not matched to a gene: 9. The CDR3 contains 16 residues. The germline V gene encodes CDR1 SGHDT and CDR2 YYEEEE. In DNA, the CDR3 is TGTGCCAGCAGCTTGGCCTGGGGAGGGACAGGCTCACCCCTCCACTTT. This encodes CASSLAWGGTGSPLHF.

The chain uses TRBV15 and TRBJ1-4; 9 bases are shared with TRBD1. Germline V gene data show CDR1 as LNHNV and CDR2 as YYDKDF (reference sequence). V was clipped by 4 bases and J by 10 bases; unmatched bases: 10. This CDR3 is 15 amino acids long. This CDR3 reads CATSIPGTGKGKLFF. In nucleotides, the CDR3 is TGTGCCACCAGCATACCCGGGACAGGGAAGGGAAAACTGTTTTTT. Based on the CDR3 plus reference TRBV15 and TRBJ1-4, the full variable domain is DAMVIQNPRYQVTQFGKPVTLSCSQTLNHNVMYWYQQKSSQAPKLLFHYYDKDFNNEADTPDNFQSRRPNTSFCFLDIRSPGLGDTAMYLCATSIPGTGKGKLFFGSGTQLSVL.

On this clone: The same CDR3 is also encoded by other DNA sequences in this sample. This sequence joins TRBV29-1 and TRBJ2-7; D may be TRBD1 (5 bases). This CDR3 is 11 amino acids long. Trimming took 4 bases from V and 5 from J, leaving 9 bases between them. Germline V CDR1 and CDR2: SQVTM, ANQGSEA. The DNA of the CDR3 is TGCAGCGTTGCCAGGGCCCACGAGCAGTACTTC. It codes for CSVARAHEQYF.